This paragraph covers one T cell receptor (beta chain) sequence. This clone was found once. What this receptor recognizes is not known. No base quality information exists; no much larger clone differs at one position. TCRbeta CDR3 regions were amplified from genomic DNA using the immunoSEQ Assay, a bias-controlled multiplex PCR. Per the original workflow: Within the assay, amplification of reference gene primers was used to estimate how many nucleated cells each sample contained. To quantify the absolute abundance of each unique TCRbeta CDR3 rearrangement, sequence reads were collapsed and filtered. For each sample, productive Simpson clonality was calculated by taking the square root of Simpson's diversity index across productive rearrangements. In TCRdb, the immuneACCESS table is reduced to in-frame sequences with V and J assigned. These tables do not hold every clone; where another copy was compared, an unresolved V gene accounts for under half, and the others remain unexplained. V and J calls and clone size come straight from that table; D and trimming were deduced from the DNA. For this sample there are a few hundred thousand clones; around 86% appear just once. Jointly, the top ten make up 12% of the sample.

This entry is derived from a study of blood T cell repertoires in COVID-19 (dated by TCRdb to the early 2020s). Looking at the study overall: Samples covering the acute and convalescent phases of COVID-19 were provided by collaborators in the United States, Italy and Spain. Nearly every sample came with metadata listing a de-identified subject ID, COVID-19 status, age in years and sex. The material from the prospective study consisted of cDNA or gDNA derived from T cells, B-cell-depleted T cells, or PBMCs. The repertoires were released in a freely available public database intended as a resource for research on the immune response to SARS-CoV-2. Where available, HLA class I and class II types were taken from metadata supplied by the sample provider and were not determined by assay-based typing. The samples were drawn from two sources: the first 160 participants of the ongoing ImmuneRACE study, and 950 to 1,500 subjects contributed by 6 global collaborators. Deeply sampled blood TCRbeta repertoires from subjects exposed to, actively infected with, or recovered from COVID-19 were included in the dataset. General conclusions and limits of the study: The quantity of clinical and demographic metadata differed by source and by participant and was supplied without curation.

Whole blood was collected in K2EDTA tubes by collaborating institutions according to the institutions' own protocols. For TCRbeta analysis, collaborators shipped samples as frozen whole blood, isolated PBMCs, or DNA extracted from either of those sample types. Material for sequencing was peripheral blood. The receptor's source is an elderly man with acute or convalescent COVID-19.

This receptor has the CDR3 CASSPAVLSTRSPLHF. The nucleotide sequence reads as follows: TGTGCCAGCAGCCCTGCCGTATTGTCTACGCGTTCACCCCTCCACTTT. This receptor chain uses TRBV11-2 and TRBJ1-6; no D gene call is confident. CDR1 and CDR2 are drawn from the germline V gene: SGHAT, FQNNGV. There are 16 amino acids in the CDR3, from cysteine to phenylalanine inclusive. The read is trimmed to its CDR3 DNA, 48 bases read in frame from base 1. V and J lose 5 bases and 9 bases, and a span of 20 bases separates them.